This T cell receptor (beta chain) was obtained from a study of response to subunit inactivated influenza vaccine. Turning to this clonotype: Its antigen is currently unknown.

General study points: Authors suggested that a seasonal influenza vaccination recruits few new T cells each time.

TCRdb re-derived calls from the RT-PCR reads in MiXCR, one entry per CDR3 protein. Altogether roughly 500,000 distinct CDR3 sequences are present, 16% being singletons, with the ten largest covering 3%. The source is a man aged 50 to 75 who received an inactivated influenza vaccine. The source material was CD4+ T cells sorted from PBMCs, sampled less than 30 months after vaccination.

CDR3 sequence: CASSPGLGLDTQYF. Written as DNA, the CDR3 is TGTGCCAGCAGTCCCGGACTAGGGCTGGATACGCAGTATTTT. The rearrangement uses TRBV6-1 and TRBJ2-3; TRBD2 matches 7 bases. The CDR3 totals 14 residues. The V gene end was trimmed by 5 bases and the J gene end by 6 bases; junction bases not matched to a gene: 8. From germline, CDR1 is MNHNS and CDR2 SASEGT.